This T cell receptor beta chain came from a study of T cell repertoires in cytomegalovirus infection. Study in general: The authors relied on CMV epitopes, both recently identified HLA-C-restricted and well-studied HLA-B-restricted.

Study-wide results and limits: Cumulated frequencies of public TCR beta families served to identify carriers of CMV plus the relevant HLA.

TCRdb processed the reads anew with MiXCR; each CDR3 protein has one entry. The top ten hold 15% to 20% of the sample, which has hundreds of thousands of distinct CDR3 sequences, about 30% seen once. The CDR3 covers 16 residues. Trimming cost V 3 bases and J 0 bases; bases outside gene matches: 7. The germline V gene has CDR1 SGHTA and CDR2 FQGNSA. At least ten counts were recorded for this clonotype. Antigen: not known. Material: cultured PBMCs, obtained from culture after CMV antigen stimulation. This TCR came from a human donor in good health (CMV status not recorded). Some clones in this sample may be carry-over from other donors' samples. The chain is built from TRBV7-2 and TRBJ1-2; 7 bases fit TRBD1. CDR3 coding DNA: TGTGCCAGCAGCTTGTCAGGGGGGGGAGCTAACTATGGCTACACCTTC. Its protein is CASSLSGGGANYGYTF.